These 2 T cell receptor beta chains were all obtained from the same sample, sequenced in a study of T cells in Graves' hyperthyroidism and ophthalmopathy. Using RNA transcripts as the source, TCR beta CDR3 regions were amplified. Primed by the HTBI set, a first-round RT-PCR was run on the TCR CDR3. One entry per CDR3 protein, called by TCRdb with MiXCR from the multiplex PCR reads. The sample lists fewer than 700,000 distinct CDR3 sequences, around 15% seen once, with 3.8% in the top ten. The specimen was blood. Every receptor here comes from a woman in her twenties or thirties with Graves' hyperthyroidism.

This clonotype has ten or more counts. One end of the junction fails to match germline, which may point to a read error. The J gene is TRBJ2-3, the V gene TRBV7-7; either TRBD1 or TRBD2 may fit D (5 bases each). The germline CDR1 and CDR2 sequences are SSHAT and FNYEAQ (reference sequence). CDR3 size: 14 residues. CDR3: CASSLTGLTDTQYF. CDR3 nucleotides: TGTGCTAGCAGCTTAACGGGGCTCACAGATACGCAGTATTTT.

Only a few counts were recorded for this clonotype. The genes are TRBV4-3 and TRBJ2-1; D unclear. The length of the CDR3 is 14 residues. V lost 0 bases to trimming and J lost 7 bases, with 10 bases between them. Germline V lookup: CDR1 LGHNA, CDR2 YSLEER. CDR3 in DNA: TGCGCCAGCAGCCAAGATGTACGGCCGAATGAGCAGTTCTTC. It encodes CASSQDVRPNEQFF.